The present T cell receptor (beta chain) was sequenced within a study of T cell responses to AZD1222 COVID-19 vaccine. Study conclusions and caveats: An increase in Spike-specific TCR breadth and depth was observed after two AZD1222 doses. Mapped onto spike, vaccine-associated CD4 TCRs spanned it and were dominant at 160-218 and 743-854. Unmutated variant regions are reportedly targeted by nearly half of spike-specific TCRs. All repertoire sampling was performed exclusively after the peak T cell response.

The germline gives CDR1 MNHEY, CDR2 SMNVEV (reference sequence). The CDR3 has 12 residues. Trimming pared 6 bases from V and 7 bases from J, leaving 10 bases between. About this clone: Its antigen remains unknown. Other DNA sequences in the same sample also yield this CDR3.

Some clones are missing from TCRdb's copy, which holds only in-frame ones; the method was immunoSEQ multiplex PCR. Among approximately 190,000 clones, roughly 88% were seen once, and the ten largest hold nearly 1%. The TCR was taken from an adult in good health. The sequencing here drew on peripheral blood, taken on day 0 of AZD1222 vaccination. The chain uses TRBV27 and TRBJ2-1, with D possibly TRBD2 on 6 matching bases. The CDR3 nucleotides read TGTGCCAGCAGCCTCGGGGGTAATGAGCAGTTCTTC. This encodes CASSLGGNEQFF.